These T cell receptor beta chains were read from a single sample in a study of control samples from healthy donors and cancer patients. The repertoire was sequenced with immunoSEQ multiplex PCR; TCRdb's copy has only in-frame clones and lacks some. The repertoire holds some 100,000 clones, with approximately 93% as singletons. Sequencing was done on a sample of blood. Receptors originate from a man between 18 and 29 years old in good health. CDR3s include the opening cysteine and the closing phenylalanine or tryptophan. The D gene is left open where the match is weak. The size of a clone is reported for some rows only, either as once, few or many, or as a class for expanded clones.

J gene | clone size | D gene | V gene | CDR3 DNA | CDR3 protein
TRBJ1-1 | - | TRBD1 | TRBV19 | TGTGCCAGTAGTATATCTCCGGGACAGGGTAAGACTGAAGCTTTCTTT | CASSISPGQGKTEAFF
TRBJ1-1 | - | TRBD1 | TRBV27 | TGTGCCAGCAGCGATGGGACAGGCAACACTGAAGCTTTCTTT | CASSDGTGNTEAFF
TRBJ1-2 | - | - | TRBV2 | TGTGCCAGCAGTGATACGGGACGAGCGAACTATGGCTACACCTTC | CASSDTGRANYGYTF
TRBJ2-7 | - | - | TRBV6-2/TRBV6-3 | TGTGCCAGCAGTTACACGGGTACCTACGAGCAGTACTTC | CASSYTGTYEQYF
TRBJ1-2 | once | - | TRBV19 | TGTGCCAGTAGTCCCCGGACAGTAAGGTACTATGGCTACACCTTC | CASSPRTVRYYGYTF
TRBJ2-1 | once | - | TRBV7-3 | TGTGCCAGCAGCGTTTACGGGGACAATGAGCAGTTCTTC | CASSVYGDNEQFF
TRBJ2-7 | few | - | TRBV19 | TGTGCCAGTAGTATGGTCGACGATAGCTCCTACGAGCAGTACTTC | CASSMVDDSSYEQYF
TRBJ2-7 | - | - | TRBV6-4 | TGTGCCAGCAGTGACTCCCCCGAGGCCTACGAGCAGTACTTC | CASSDSPEAYEQYF
TRBJ1-4 | - | TRBD1 | TRBV18 | TGTGCCAGCTCACGGGGGGACAGGGAGGAGAATGAAAAACTGTTTTTT | CASSRGDREENEKLFF
TRBJ1-6 | - | - | TRBV12-5 | TGTGCTAGTGGTTTGGGGGGCCTAGCGGCTTCACCCCTCCACTTT | CASGLGGLAASPLHF
TRBJ2-7 | - | - | TRBV7-2 | TGTGCCAGCAGCTTAGCCGGCCCCCCCCACGCCGAGCAGTACTTC | CASSLAGPPHAEQYF
TRBJ2-7 | - | TRBD1 | TRBV7-9 | TGTGCCAGCAGCTCTACGGGACAGGGCTTCGAGCAGTACTTC | CASSSTGQGFEQYF
TRBJ1-5 | - | - | TRBV2 | TGTGCCAGCAGCAGAGGGTATAGCAATCAGCCCCAGCATTTT | CASSRGYSNQPQHF
TRBJ2-7 | - | TRBD1 | TRBV18 | TGTGCCAGCTCACCGGGACAGTTCTACGAGCAGTACTTC | CASSPGQFYEQYF
TRBJ2-1 | once | TRBD2 | TRBV5-1 | TGCGCCAGCGGACTAGCGGGAAACAATGAGCAGTTCTTC | CASGLAGNNEQFF
TRBJ2-7 | - | - | TRBV21-1 | TGTGCCAGCAGCAAAGTGCGGCGACAGGGGTCCTACGAGCAGTACTTC | CASSKVRRQGSYEQYF
TRBJ2-5 | once | TRBD2 | TRBV4-1 | TGCGCCAGCAGCCAAGATCCGGGGACTAGTGAAAAAGAGACCCAGTACTTC | CASSQDPGTSEKETQYF
TRBJ2-3 | - | - | TRBV7-2 | TGTGCCAGCAGCTTTCCTACAGCGGGAGATACGCAGTATTTT | CASSFPTAGDTQYF
TRBJ2-2 | once | - | TRBV7-6 | TGTGCCAGCAGCATCACCGGGACAATGGCCACCGGGGAGCTGTTTTTT | CASSITGTMATGELFF
TRBJ1-1 | - | TRBD1 | TRBV7-9 | TGTGCCAGCAGGCGCGGACAGGTGGCTGGCTGGATGAACACTGAAGCTTTCTTT | CASRRGQVAGWMNTEAFF
TRBJ2-2 | - | TRBD2 | TRBV4-2 | TGTGCCAGCAGCCAAGTGGTAGCGGGGCCCAACACCGGGGAGCTGTTTTTT | CASSQVVAGPNTGELFF
TRBJ2-7 | - | TRBD1 | TRBV7-2 | TGTGCCAGCAGCCTATCAGGGGGCGCAGGGATCTACGAGCAGTACTTC | CASSLSGGAGIYEQYF
TRBJ1-5 | - | TRBD1 | TRBV27 | TGTGCCAGCAGTTGGGACAGAACTCAGCCCCAGCATTTT | CASSWDRTQPQHF
TRBJ1-5 | once | - | TRBV7-2 | TGTGCCAGCAGCTTAGCCCGGGGTTTGAATCAGCCCCAGCATTTT | CASSLARGLNQPQHF
TRBJ2-4 | - | TRBD1 | TRBV6-5 | TGTGCCAGCAGTTCGCGACAGGGGCGGACCAACATTCAGTACTTC | CASSSRQGRTNIQYF
TRBJ1-1 | few | - | TRBV2 | TGTGCCAGCAGTGAGGGCTTACTTGAAGCTTTCTTT | CASSEGLLEAFF
TRBJ1-2 | - | - | TRBV3-1/TRBV3-2 | TGTGCCAGCAGCCGGCGTGGGGTGTCGGATGGCTACACCTTC | CASSRRGVSDGYTF
TRBJ1-3 | - | TRBD1 | TRBV7-2 | TGTGCCAGCAGCTTAGGGACAGGGAACTCTGGAAACACCATATATTTT | CASSLGTGNSGNTIYF
TRBJ2-1 | - | TRBD2 | TRBV7-2 | TGTGCCAGCAGCGGACCACATACTAGCGTCGAGCAGTTCTTC | CASSGPHTSVEQFF
TRBJ2-1 | - | - | TRBV19 | TGTGCCAGTAGTATAGCCCAGGGCGAGGGTTACTACAATGAGCAGTTCTTC | CASSIAQGEGYYNEQFF
TRBJ2-5 | - | TRBD1 | TRBV15 | TGTGCCACCAGCAGAGATTACCCTCCATCTACAGGGGAGCAAGAGACCCAGTACTTC | CATSRDYPPSTGEQETQYF
TRBJ2-5 | - | - | TRBV9 | TGTGCCAGCAGCGCCCTACAGGGTGGGTCTGACCAAGAGACCCAGTACTTC | CASSALQGGSDQETQYF
TRBJ1-3 | once | - | TRBV6-5 | TGTGCCAGCAGTAGACTGGGAGCAGCAGGAAACACCATATATTTT | CASSRLGAAGNTIYF
TRBJ1-2 | - | TRBD1 | TRBV28 | TGTGCCAGCAGTTCCCTACAGGGACAGGGATCTAGCTGGTACACCTTC | CASSSLQGQGSSWYTF
TRBJ2-7 | - | TRBD1 | TRBV6-6 | TGTGCCAGCACCCCAAAGACAGGGGGCCCGGAGCAGTACTTC | CASTPKTGGPEQYF
TRBJ2-5 | - | TRBD2 | TRBV5-1 | TGCGCCAGCAGCTTGGCTAGCGGGACTCAAGAGACCCAGTACTTC | CASSLASGTQETQYF
TRBJ1-6 | - | - | TRBV6-5 | TGTGCCAGCAGTTACTCATCCAGGGTAGAATCACCCCTCCACTTT | CASSYSSRVESPLHF
TRBJ2-1 | - | - | TRBV3-1/TRBV3-2 | TGTGCCAGCAGCCAAGGAAATTTTAGAGTAGCGATAGGGAATGAGCAGTTCTTC | CASSQGNFRVAIGNEQFF
TRBJ1-5 | - | - | TRBV6-1 | TGTGCCAGCAGTGAACAGGGTCGTAATCAGCCCCAGCATTTT | CASSEQGRNQPQHF
TRBJ2-1 | - | - | TRBV5-4 | TGTGCCAGCAGCTTGGCTGCTTTCTCCTACAATGAGCAGTTCTTC | CASSLAAFSYNEQFF
TRBJ1-1 | - | TRBD1 | TRBV7-9 | TGTGCCAGCAGCGTCTTGACAGGGGGCCGGCGGACTGAAGCTTTCTTT | CASSVLTGGRRTEAFF
TRBJ2-7 | - | - | TRBV7-8 | TGTGCCAGCAGCTTACGACCTTACGGCTCCTACGAGCAGTACTTC | CASSLRPYGSYEQYF
TRBJ1-1 | - | - | TRBV6-5 | TGTGCCAGCAGTTCAGGGGAGAACACTGAAGCTTTCTTT | CASSSGENTEAFF
TRBJ1-5 | once | - | TRBV7-2 | TGTGCCAGCAGCTTAGGACTGAACAATCAGCCCCAGCATTTT | CASSLGLNNQPQHF
TRBJ2-3 | few | TRBD2 | TRBV6-5 | TGTGCCAGCAGTACAGGACTAGCGGGGTCAGATACGCAGTATTTT | CASSTGLAGSDTQYF
TRBJ2-7 | - | - | TRBV19 | TGTGCCAGTAGTTTTCAGACAGGCCTGGAGGGGTATGACGAGCAGTACTTC | CASSFQTGLEGYDEQYF
TRBJ2-3 | - | - | TRBV19 | TGTGCCAGTAGTATGGGAGATACGCAGTATTTT | CASSMGDTQYF
TRBJ1-5 | - | TRBD1 | TRBV25-1 | TGTGCCAGCAGAGGACAGGCCGGGCAGCCCCAGCATTTT | CASRGQAGQPQHF
TRBJ1-1 | - | - | TRBV19 | TGTGCCAGTACTTCGAACACTGAAGCTTTCTTT | CASTSNTEAFF
TRBJ1-2 | - | - | TRBV6-5 | TGTGCCAGCAGTTACGGCAGAGAGCACACCTTC | CASSYGREHTF
TRBJ2-7 | few | - | TRBV7-9 | TGTGCCAGCAGCAGAGGAGGAGGCGAGCAGTACTTC | CASSRGGGEQYF